This entry lists 20 T cell receptor beta chains sequenced from one sample in a study of Graves' ophthalmopathy and Graves' hyperthyroidism. The authors amplified TCR beta CDR3 regions, and they did so from RNA transcripts for repertoire sequencing. HTBI primers served in a first-round RT-PCR, which a second-round multiplex PCR followed. Each CDR3 protein gets one entry after TCRdb re-called the multiplex PCR reads with MiXCR. The data contain roughly 610,000 distinct CDR3 sequences, about 20% of them seen just once; the ten biggest clones take up approximately 6.9%. Sample: peripheral blood. The receptors originated from a woman between 18 and 29 years old with stable Graves' hyperthyroidism. Some clones in this sample may be carry-over from other donors' samples.

The V call is TRBV6-5, the J call TRBJ2-7; a weak D match, TRBD2 (5 bases). Germline CDR1 reads MNHEY; CDR2 reads SVGAGI. CDR3 size: 13 residues. V was cut by 4 bases and J by 11 bases, with 18 bases left in between. The DNA for the CDR3 is TGTGCCAGCAGTTCCGGGGATGGGAAAGGCAAGTACTTC. This encodes CASSSGDGKGKYF.

This clonotype was recorded many times. The chain has TRBV28 and TRBJ2-5, with TRBD1 matching 7 bases. V was clipped by 5 bases and J by 1 base; unmatched bases: 7. The CDR3 is made up of 15 amino acids. CDR1 and CDR2 (germline): MDHEN, SYDVKM. CDR3 DNA: TGTGCCAGCAGTATTCCGGGACAGATCCAAGAGACCCAGTACTTC. The encoded protein is CASSIPGQIQETQYF.

This clonotype occurred a few times. This chain connects TRBV4-1 to TRBJ1-2; 7 positions match TRBD1. Trimming took 2 bases from V and 6 from J; bases not matched to a gene: 9. The CDR3 is made up of 15 amino acids. Germline lookup yields CDR1 MGHRA and CDR2 YSYEKL. CDR3 coding DNA: TGCGCCAGCAGCCAACAGACAGGGTTTTGGCATGGCTACACCTTC. This translates into CASSQQTGFWHGYTF.

At least ten counts were recorded for this clonotype. The rearrangement joins TRBV28 to TRBJ2-3, with 7 bases lining up with TRBD2. The germline V gene encodes CDR1 MDHEN and CDR2 SYDVKM. The CDR3 extends over 12 amino acids. V lost 7 bases and J lost 8; bases outside the gene matches: 6. The CDR3, as DNA: TGTGCCAGCACCACCCCGGGGGGTACGCAGTATTTT. It specifies CASTTPGGTQYF.

This clonotype was seen ten or more times. The chain recombines TRBV5-1 with TRBJ2-7; TRBD1 aligns across 8 bases. The CDR3 has 13 amino acids. Germline assignment: CDR1 SGHRS and CDR2 YFSETQ. Trimming removed 4 bases from V and 5 bases from J; junction bases left unmatched: 5. Written as DNA, the CDR3 is TGCGCCAGCAGCGAGACAGGGGCCCACGAGCAGTACTTC. Its translation is CASSETGAHEQYF.

This clonotype has at least ten counts. The rearrangement links TRBV15 to TRBJ2-5, with 9 positions matching TRBD2. CDR3 length: 16 residues. The J segment lost 5 bases and the V segment lost 0 bases, leaving 7 bases of the junction unmatched. CDR1 and CDR2 from the germline V gene are LNHNV and YYDKDF (reference sequence). The CDR3 nucleotides are TGTGCCACCAGCAGAGATGTCCTAGCGGGGACGGAGACCCAGTACTTC. It encodes CATSRDVLAGTETQYF.

This clonotype was seen ten or more times. A much bigger clone sits one base away, suggesting this may be a read error. This chain connects TRBV2 to TRBJ1-1, with 8 nucleotides matching TRBD1. The CDR3 runs to 15 residues. V trimming: 7 bases; J trimming: 3 bases; junction bases outside the gene matches: 10. Germline-derived CDR1 and CDR2 are SNHLY and FYNNEI. CDR3 region: CASIPGQGRDTEAFF. DNA for the CDR3: TGTGCCAGCATCCCCGGACAGGGAAGGGACACTGAAGCTTTCTTT.

This clonotype was counted between two and nine times. V is TRBV30 and J is TRBJ2-2, with D tentatively TRBD1 (6 bases). Trimming shortened V by 0 bases and J by 6 bases, and 8 bases separated the two germline ends. CDR3 length: 13 residues. Germline CDR1 reads GTSNPN; CDR2 reads SVGIG (reference sequence). CDR3 amino acids: CAWSVQGSGELFF. CDR3 coding DNA: TGTGCCTGGAGTGTACAGGGTTCCGGGGAGCTGTTTTTT. The entire variable domain, with the rest obtained from reference TRBV30 and TRBJ2-2, is as follows: SQTIHQWPATLVQPVGSPLSLECTVEGTSNPNLYWYRQAAGRGLQLLFYSVGIGQISSEVPQNLSASRPQDRQFILSSKKLLLSDSGFYLCAWSVQGSGELFFGEGSRLTVL.

This clonotype was seen a few times. The chain couples TRBV12-3 or TRBV12-4 to TRBJ2-1; D gene ambiguous. The V and J ends lost 6 bases and 11 bases respectively, with 14 bases between them. The CDR3 consists of 12 residues. The CDR3 loop reads CASRSEQDKQFF. CDR3 sequence (DNA): TGTGCCAGCAGGTCCGAGCAGGATAAGCAGTTCTTC.

J is TRBJ2-7 and V is TRBV6-1; 9 bases match TRBD1. The V segment lost 2 bases and the J segment 5 bases; nucleotides outside the gene matches: 7. Germline V gene data show CDR1 as MNHNS and CDR2 as SASEGT. The CDR3 consists of 15 residues. Written as DNA, the CDR3 is TGTGCCAGCAGTGAAACGCCGACAGGGGGGGACGAGCAGTACTTC. As protein: CASSETPTGGDEQYF.

The sample holds many counts of this clonotype. The chain combines TRBV6-5 with TRBJ1-2, with D uncertain. The germline CDR1 and CDR2 sequences are MNHEY and SVGAGI. The ends were cut back, 4 bases at V and 3 bases at J, with 9 bases in the middle. CDR3 length: 13 residues. The CDR3 sequence: CASSFTEYYGYTF. For the CDR3, the DNA is TGTGCCAGCAGTTTTACAGAATACTATGGCTACACCTTC.

This clonotype was seen many times. The CDR3, as DNA: TGTGCCAGCAGTCGGGACAGCGGTCAAGAGACCCAGTACTTC. As protein: CASSRDSGQETQYF. J is TRBJ2-5 and V is TRBV2; 7 nucleotides line up with TRBD1. This CDR3 spans 14 amino acids. Germline loops: CDR1 SNHLY, CDR2 FYNNEI. Losses at the gene ends were 5 bases for V and 2 bases for J; bases not matched to a gene: 5.

This clonotype was counted between two and nine times. The CDR3 loop is CATSDHRSGGYTF. CDR3 DNA: TGTGCCACCAGTGATCACAGGTCCGGTGGCTACACCTTC. The chain uses TRBV24-1 and TRBJ1-2, with D possibly TRBD1 on 5 matching bases. Trimming stripped 3 bases from V and 7 bases from J, with 11 bases between. The CDR3 runs to 13 residues. Germline CDR1 and CDR2: KGHDR and SFDVKD.

V usage is TRBV12-3 or TRBV12-4 and J usage is TRBJ2-7; D remains unclear. CDR3 length: 15 amino acids. V was pared by 4 bases and J by 9 bases, with 22 bases between. The CDR3 DNA is TGTGCCAGCAGTTCGGTCCCGGCGTCGGCCCTCTCGCAGTACTTC. Protein sequence: CASSSVPASALSQYF.

This clonotype showed up just once. The CDR3 loop is CASSYDGSRYEQYF. The CDR3 DNA reads as TGTGCCAGCAGTTACGACGGCTCCCGCTACGAGCAGTACTTC. The V and J genes are TRBV6-5 and TRBJ2-7; unclear D gene. The CDR3 sequence is 14 residues long. CDR1 is MNHEY and CDR2 is SVGAGI in the germline V gene. V shed 2 bases and J shed 3 bases, with 11 bases lying between them.

The rearrangement links TRBV6-1 to TRBJ1-5, with 9 bases matching TRBD1. The CDR3 runs to 15 residues. Germline lookup yields CDR1 MNHNS and CDR2 SASEGT. V was clipped by 8 bases and J by 7 bases; unmatched bases: 12. This CDR3 reads CASQVTGTGQQPQHF. As DNA, the CDR3 is TGTGCCAGCCAAGTAACCGGGACAGGGCAACAGCCCCAGCATTTT.

This sequence joins TRBV20-1 and TRBJ2-7; the match to TRBD1 covers 9 bases. Trimming cost V 2 bases and J 4 bases; bases outside gene matches: 6. Germline V gene data show CDR1 as DFQATT and CDR2 as SNEGSKA (reference sequence). The CDR3 sequence is 14 residues long. CDR3: CSARPGQGLYEQYF. The CDR3 DNA follows: TGCAGTGCTAGACCGGGACAGGGCCTTTACGAGCAGTACTTC.

The chain recombines TRBV24-1 with TRBJ2-2; TRBD2 aligns across 7 bases. Per the germline V gene, CDR1 is KGHDR and CDR2 is SFDVKD. V was clipped by 9 bases and J by 6 bases; unmatched bases: 15. CDR3 length equals 16 residues. The CDR3 is CATDWPLAEDAGELFF. CDR3 sequence (DNA): TGTGCCACCGATTGGCCTCTAGCGGAGGACGCCGGGGAGCTGTTTTTT.

This clonotype was seen a handful of times. This chain uses TRBV13 with TRBJ2-7; D is tentatively TRBD1 or TRBD2 (5 bases each). Germline V gene sequence: CDR1 PRHDT, CDR2 FYEKMQ (reference sequence). Trimming left V 3 bases short and J 3 bases short, with 12 bases between. CDR3 length: 14 residues. CDR3 loop: CASSFQGVRYEQYF. The CDR3 nucleotides are TGTGCCAGCAGCTTCCAGGGAGTCCGCTACGAGCAGTACTTC.

This clonotype has at least ten counts. A junction boundary mismatches the germline segment, possibly from a read error. The J gene is TRBJ2-7, the V gene TRBV29-1, with D possibly being TRBD1 or TRBD2 (5 bases each). This CDR3 region has 14 residues. CDR1 is SQVTM, CDR2 ANQGSEA, per germline. The CDR3 DNA reads as TGCAGCGTTGATGGTTCCGGGACCTCCCACGAGCAGTACTTC. It encodes CSVDGSGTSHEQYF.